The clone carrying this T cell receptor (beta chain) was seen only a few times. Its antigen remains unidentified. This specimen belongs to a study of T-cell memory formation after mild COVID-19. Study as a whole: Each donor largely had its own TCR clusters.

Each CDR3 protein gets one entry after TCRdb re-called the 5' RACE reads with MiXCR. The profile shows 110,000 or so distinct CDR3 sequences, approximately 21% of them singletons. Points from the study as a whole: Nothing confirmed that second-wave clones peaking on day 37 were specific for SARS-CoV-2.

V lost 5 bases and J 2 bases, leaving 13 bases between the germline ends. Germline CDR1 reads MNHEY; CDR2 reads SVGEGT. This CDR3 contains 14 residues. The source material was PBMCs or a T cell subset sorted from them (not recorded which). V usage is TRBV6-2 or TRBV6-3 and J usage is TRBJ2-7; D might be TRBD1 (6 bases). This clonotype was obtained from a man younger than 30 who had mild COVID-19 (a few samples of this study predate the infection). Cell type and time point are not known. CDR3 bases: TGTGCCAGCAGTGGAGTAGAGGGGGCCTACGAGCAGTACTTC. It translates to CASSGVEGAYEQYF.